The text below deals with one T cell receptor beta chain. This entry belongs to a study of T cells in Graves' hyperthyroidism and ophthalmopathy. Amplification yielded TCR beta CDR3 regions, with RNA transcripts as the source. The study used the HTBI primer set for a first-round RT-PCR of the TCR CDR3. Each CDR3 protein is one row after TCRdb ran MiXCR on the multiplex PCR reads. The sample has about half a million distinct CDR3 sequences; less than 20% are singletons. The TCR comes from a man aged 35 to 55 with Graves' ophthalmopathy. Sequencing was carried out using blood.

In DNA form, the CDR3 reads TGTGCCAGCAGTTACAACAAGAACACCGGGGAGCTGTTTTTT. The encoded protein is CASSYNKNTGELFF. V and J are TRBV6-2 or TRBV6-3 and TRBJ2-2; D uncertain. This CDR3 has 14 residues. Per the germline V gene, CDR1 is MNHEY and CDR2 is SVGEGT. The V and J ends lost 2 bases and 1 base respectively, with 5 bases between them.